The 29 T cell receptor beta chains in this list originate from one sample, sequenced in a study of Ad26.COV2.S vaccination and SARS-CoV-2 variants. The data were produced by immunoSEQ multiplex PCR, yet TCRdb's version contains in-frame clones alone and is incomplete. The sample contains about 440,000 clones, 87% of which appear only once. The treatment here: some 19 received Ad26.COV2.S at low or high dose, single or two shots; 5 received placebo; per-sample allocation not given. Sampling was performed 63 days after the first vaccine or placebo injection. This specimen consisted of peripheral blood, obtained in a trial of Ad26.COV2.S vaccine versus placebo. The source is a person between 18 and 65 years old who received the Ad26.COV2.S COVID-19 vaccine or a placebo.

This chain links TRBV6-2 or TRBV6-3 with TRBJ1-1; D gene ambiguous. CDR3 length equals 12 residues. V was pared by 3 bases and J by 2 bases, with 4 bases between. The germline CDR1 and CDR2 sequences are MNHEY and SVGEGT. The CDR3 region is CASSYPNTEAFF. In DNA form, the CDR3 reads TGTGCCAGCAGTTATCCTAACACTGAAGCTTTCTTT.

The chain recombines TRBV2 with TRBJ1-2; D remains ambiguous. Looked up from germline, CDR1 is SNHLY and CDR2 is FYNNEI. This CDR3 comprises 14 residues. With 4 bases removed from V and 4 bases from J, the gap between germline ends came to 13 bases. In DNA form, the CDR3 reads TGTGCCAGCAGTGGAATCGGGAGTGGCTATGGCTACACCTTC. Residues: CASSGIGSGYGYTF.

The V gene is TRBV28, the J gene TRBJ2-7; the D is unclear. The CDR3 loop spans 12 amino acids. V lost 6 bases to trimming and J lost 2 bases, with 8 bases between them. The germline V gene has CDR1 MDHEN and CDR2 SYDVKM. CDR3 coding DNA: TGTGCCAGCAGGTGGGGTACCTACGAGCAGTACTTC. It encodes CASRWGTYEQYF.

This clone has more than one count but fewer than ten. The chain couples TRBV27 to TRBJ1-1, with D tentatively TRBD1 (5 bases). The CDR3 spans 12 residues. V shed 3 bases and J shed 7 bases, with 9 bases lying between them. Germline loops: CDR1 MNHEY, CDR2 SMNVEV (reference sequence). The CDR3: CASSFPQGEAFF. CDR3 DNA sequence: TGTGCCAGCAGTTTCCCTCAGGGTGAAGCTTTCTTT.

The chain joins TRBV28 to TRBJ1-2; no clear D. With 7 bases removed from V and 4 bases from J, the gap between germline ends came to 10 bases. Germline V CDR1 and CDR2: MDHEN, SYDVKM. The CDR3 is made up of 12 amino acids. The CDR3 DNA follows: TGTGCCAGCACCACGGACGGCTATGGCTACACCTTC. Residues: CASTTDGYGYTF.

This clone has just one count. The V gene is TRBV30, the J gene TRBJ2-7, with a tentative D call TRBD2 (6 bases). V shed 5 bases and J shed 5 bases, with 16 bases lying between them. CDR1 is GTSNPN and CDR2 is SVGIG in the germline V gene (reference sequence). The CDR3 contains 13 residues. This CDR3 reads CAWGRAPGDEQYF. The CDR3 region has the DNA TGTGCCTGGGGCCGGGCCCCGGGGGACGAGCAGTACTTC.

The chain recombines TRBV28 with TRBJ2-7, with 10 bases that match TRBD1. The germline CDR1 and CDR2 sequences are MDHEN and SYDVKM. The CDR3 is made up of 13 amino acids. J lost 4 bases, V lost 8 bases, and 5 bases had no gene match. The CDR3 bases are TGTGCCAGCGGGAGGACAGGGGGTTACGAGCAGTACTTC. This sequence encodes CASGRTGGYEQYF. The variable domain in full, completed from reference TRBV28 and TRBJ2-7, reads DVKVTQSSRYLVKRTGEKVFLECVQDMDHENMFWYRQDPGLGLRLIYFSYDVKMKEKGDIPEGYSVSREKKERFSLILESASTNQTSMYLCASGRTGGYEQYFGPGTRLTVT.

The chain is built from TRBV11-2 and TRBJ2-7; TRBD2 agrees at 13 bases. This CDR3 spans 17 amino acids. Germline lookup yields CDR1 SGHAT and CDR2 FQNNGV. V was pared by 4 bases and J by 2 bases, with 8 bases of the junction left unmatched. CDR3 DNA sequence: TGTGCCAGCAGCTGGACTAGCGGGAGTCCCTCCCCCTACGAGCAGTACTTC. Its protein product is CASSWTSGSPSPYEQYF.

The genes are TRBV19 and TRBJ2-1, with D uncertain. V lost 0 bases to trimming and J lost 0 bases, with 6 bases between them. The germline V gene encodes CDR1 LNHDA and CDR2 SQIVND (reference sequence). The CDR3 runs 15 residues. The DNA for the CDR3 is TGTGCCAGTAGTATAGATCTGGGCTCCTACAATGAGCAGTTCTTC. This gives the protein CASSIDLGSYNEQFF.

V and J are TRBV30 and TRBJ2-2; 9 nucleotides line up with TRBD1. Germline CDR1 and CDR2: GTSNPN and SVGIG (reference sequence). This CDR3 is built from 15 residues. With 0 bases clipped from V and 6 bases from J, the junction kept 5 bases outside the gene matches. CDR3 DNA sequence: TGTGCCTGGAGTGTGACAGGGGGGAGTCCCGGGGAGCTGTTTTTT. It yields the protein CAWSVTGGSPGELFF.

Comment on this clone: This specimen includes other DNA sequences encoding the same CDR3. The chain combines TRBV27 with TRBJ1-2, with D possibly matching TRBD1 (5 bases). Germline CDR1 and CDR2: MNHEY and SMNVEV (reference sequence). V was trimmed by 3 bases and J by 2 bases, leaving 7 bases between them. The CDR3 has 13 amino acids. The CDR3 reads CASSFRGNYGYTF. CDR3 coding DNA: TGTGCCAGCAGTTTTCGGGGCAACTATGGCTACACCTTC.

V and J are TRBV18 and TRBJ2-7, with D unresolved. V lost 1 base to trimming and J lost 2 bases, with 12 bases between them. Germline V CDR1 and CDR2: KGHSH, LQKENI. The CDR3 sequence is 15 residues long. CDR3 sequence: CASSPLYKSTYEQYF. CDR3 nucleotide sequence: TGTGCCAGCTCACCACTATACAAGTCAACCTACGAGCAGTACTTC. The complete variable domain, with remaining parts taken from reference TRBV18 and TRBJ2-7, reads NAGVMQNPRHLVRRRGQEARLRCSPMKGHSHVYWYRQLPEEGLKFMVYLQKENIIDESGMPKERFSAEFPKEGPSILRIQQVVRGDSAAYFCASSPLYKSTYEQYFGPGTRLTVT.

This clone was seen a few times. The chain recombines TRBV2 with TRBJ1-3; 7 nucleotides line up with TRBD1. Germline loops: CDR1 SNHLY, CDR2 FYNNEI. The CDR3 totals 15 residues. With V trimmed by 7 bases and J by 3 bases, 9 bases remained unmatched. The CDR3 sequence is CASTEQGLGGNTIYF. Written as DNA, the CDR3 is TGTGCCAGCACAGAACAGGGGTTAGGTGGAAACACCATATATTTT.

This clone was seen just once. This chain joins TRBV6-5 and TRBJ1-6; maybe TRBD1 (5 bases). Germline CDR1 MNHEY, CDR2 SVGAGI. V was clipped by 6 bases and J by 6 bases, with 9 bases between them. The CDR3 has 13 residues. CDR3 sequence: CASSQGPNSPLHF. CDR3 nucleotides: TGTGCCAGCAGCCAGGGTCCTAATTCACCCCTCCACTTT.

The gene calls are TRBV9 and TRBJ2-2; D uncertain. The ends were cut back, 1 base at V and 1 base at J, with 5 bases in the middle. The germline V gene encodes CDR1 SGDLS and CDR2 YYNGEE. This CDR3 has 14 residues. CDR3 DNA sequence: TGTGCCAGCAGCGTATTCCTGAACACCGGGGAGCTGTTTTTT. As protein: CASSVFLNTGELFF.

The V and J genes are TRBV29-1 and TRBJ2-7, with D hard to call. This CDR3 has 13 amino acids. The V and J ends lost 4 bases and 2 bases respectively, with 12 bases between them. Per germline, CDR1 SQVTM and CDR2 ANQGSEA. CDR3 in amino acids: CSVAKGITYEQYF. The CDR3 DNA is TGCAGCGTTGCTAAAGGGATTACCTACGAGCAGTACTTC.

The chain carries TRBV7-3 and TRBJ2-1, with a possible D match to TRBD1 (5 bases). The V gene's germline CDR1 is SGHTA and CDR2 FQGTGA. Trimming removed 2 bases from V and 9 bases from J, with 11 bases in between. The CDR3 is made up of 13 amino acids. For the CDR3, the DNA is TGTGCCAGCAGCTTAGCTGTGCAGGGTGAGCAGTTCTTC. Its translation is CASSLAVQGEQFF.

The chain employs TRBV6-6 and TRBJ2-3; TRBD1 matches at 12 bases. The CDR3 extends over 16 amino acids. CDR1 MNHNY and CDR2 SVGAGI come from the germline V gene (reference sequence). V dropped 2 bases and J dropped 2; count of bases not matched to a gene: 2. The CDR3 protein is CASSYAGQGATDTQYF. The CDR3 nucleotides are TGTGCCAGCAGTTACGCGGGACAGGGGGCCACAGATACGCAGTATTTT.

This clone appeared once. As DNA, the CDR3 is TGCAGCGTTGAACTGCTCGGACTAGCGGTCTACGAGCAGTACTTC. It yields the protein CSVELLGLAVYEQYF. The J gene is TRBJ2-7, the V gene TRBV29-1; 10 nucleotides agree with TRBD2. Germline assignment: CDR1 SQVTM and CDR2 ANQGSEA. The CDR3 totals 15 residues. The ends lost 2 bases at V and 3 bases at J; junction bases unmatched: 7.

This chain uses TRBV4-1 with TRBJ2-3; TRBD2 matches at 7 bases. The V gene end was trimmed by 4 bases and the J gene end by 4 bases; junction bases not matched to a gene: 5. Germline lookup yields CDR1 MGHRA and CDR2 YSYEKL. The CDR3 contains 14 residues. The CDR3 region is CASSPGLVSDTQYF. The CDR3 bases are TGCGCCAGCAGCCCCGGACTAGTTTCAGATACGCAGTATTTT.

This chain uses TRBV5-6 with TRBJ2-4, with D maybe TRBD1 (6 bases). Germline CDR1 reads SGHDT; CDR2 reads YYEEEE. Trimming pared 4 bases from V and 4 bases from J, leaving 15 bases between. The CDR3 consists of 15 residues. CDR3 bases: TGTGCCAGCAGCACGATCCGGGACACTAAAAACATTCAGTACTTC. Translation: CASSTIRDTKNIQYF.

The chain is built from TRBV5-1 and TRBJ2-7; perhaps TRBD2 as D (5 bases). Deletions cut 7 bases from V and 0 bases from J, with 11 bases between. The CDR3 length is 13 residues. Germline V gene sequence: CDR1 SGHRS, CDR2 YFSETQ. CDR3 coding DNA: TGCGCCAGCGGGTTGAGCGGCTCCTACGAGCAGTACTTC. It specifies CASGLSGSYEQYF.

The rearrangement uses TRBV9 and TRBJ2-3; D may match TRBD1 or TRBD2 (5 bases each). V lost 3 bases, J lost 1 base, and 18 bases lay in between. In germline, CDR1 is SGDLS, CDR2 YYNGEE. The CDR3 extends over 17 amino acids. DNA of the CDR3: TGTGCCAGCAGCGCAGTTAGTATTGGGGGAGGCACAGATACGCAGTATTTT. It codes for CASSAVSIGGGTDTQYF.

The chain joins TRBV11-2 to TRBJ2-7; tentatively, D is TRBD2 (5 bases). V gave up 2 bases and J gave up 0 bases, with 11 bases separating them. The CDR3 is made up of 15 amino acids. The V gene's germline CDR1 is SGHAT and CDR2 FQNNGV. Written as DNA, the CDR3 is TGTGCCAGCAGCTTATCCCGGACTTCCTCCTACGAGCAGTACTTC. Its protein product is CASSLSRTSSYEQYF.

This clone was observed a handful of times. V and J are TRBV7-9 and TRBJ2-7; no clear D. The germline V and J ends were trimmed by 5 bases and 0 bases, with 2 bases remaining between them. The CDR3 runs to 11 residues. Germline lookup yields CDR1 SEHNR and CDR2 FQNEAQ (reference sequence). The CDR3 DNA follows: TGTGCCAGCAGCGCCTCCTACGAGCAGTACTTC. This encodes CASSASYEQYF.

This chain links TRBV19 with TRBJ2-1; TRBD2 agrees at 9 bases. Germline V lookup: CDR1 LNHDA, CDR2 SQIVND (reference sequence). The CDR3 spans 20 residues. V dropped 5 bases and J dropped 0; count of bases not matched to a gene: 17. The DNA of the CDR3 is TGTGCCAGTAGTGTCGGGGCGGCTAGCGGGATTACGAGCTCCTACAATGAGCAGTTCTTC. Protein: CASSVGAASGITSSYNEQFF.

The CDR3 spells CSGDRGTEAFF. The CDR3 coding sequence is TGCAGCGGAGACAGGGGCACTGAAGCTTTCTTT. The rearrangement uses TRBV29-1 and TRBJ1-1, with 8 positions matching TRBD1. With 7 bases clipped from V and 4 bases from J, the junction kept 2 bases outside the gene matches. CDR1 is SQVTM and CDR2 is ANQGSEA in the germline V gene. This CDR3 region has 11 residues.

The CDR3 DNA follows: TGTGCCAGCAGTTCCCTACTAGCGGTCACAGATACGCAGTATTTT. Translating it yields CASSSLLAVTDTQYF. The V and J genes are TRBV6-6 and TRBJ2-3; TRBD2 matches 8 bases. V was pared by 4 bases and J by 2 bases, with 5 bases of the junction left unmatched. Germline-derived CDR1 and CDR2 are MNHNY and SVGAGI (reference sequence). The CDR3 length is 15 residues.

V usage is TRBV14 and J usage is TRBJ1-2; 10 nucleotides line up with TRBD1. Losses at the gene ends were 1 base for V and 9 bases for J; bases not matched to a gene: 8. The CDR3 is 15 residues long. Germline V gene lookup returns CDR1 SGHDN and CDR2 FVKESK. The CDR3 coding sequence is TGTGCCAGCAGCCAAGGACAGGGGGCAGGAGTCAGCTACACCTTC. Translation: CASSQGQGAGVSYTF. Filled out from reference TRBV14 and TRBJ1-2, the complete variable domain reads EAGVTQFPSHSVIEKGQTVTLRCDPISGHDNLYWYRRVMGKEIKFLLHFVKESKQDESGMPNNRFLAERTGGTYSTLKVQPAELEDSGVYFCASSQGQGAGVSYTFGSGTRLTVV.